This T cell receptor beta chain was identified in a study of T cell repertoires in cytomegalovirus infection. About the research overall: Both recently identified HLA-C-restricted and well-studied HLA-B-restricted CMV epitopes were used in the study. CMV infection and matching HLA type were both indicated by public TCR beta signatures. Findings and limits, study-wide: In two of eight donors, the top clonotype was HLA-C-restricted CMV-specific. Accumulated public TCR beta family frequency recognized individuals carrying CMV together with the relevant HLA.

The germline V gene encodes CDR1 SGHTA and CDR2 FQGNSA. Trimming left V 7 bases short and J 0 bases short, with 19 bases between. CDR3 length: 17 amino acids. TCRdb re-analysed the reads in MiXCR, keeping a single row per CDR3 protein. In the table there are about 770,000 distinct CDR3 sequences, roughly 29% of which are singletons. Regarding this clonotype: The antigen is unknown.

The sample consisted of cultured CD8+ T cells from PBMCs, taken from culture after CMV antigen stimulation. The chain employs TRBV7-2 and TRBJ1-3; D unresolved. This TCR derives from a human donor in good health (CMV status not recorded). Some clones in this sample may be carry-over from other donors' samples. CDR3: CASTPREGPISGNTIYF. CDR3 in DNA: TGTGCCAGCACCCCCCGGGAAGGGCCTATCTCTGGAAACACCATATATTTT.